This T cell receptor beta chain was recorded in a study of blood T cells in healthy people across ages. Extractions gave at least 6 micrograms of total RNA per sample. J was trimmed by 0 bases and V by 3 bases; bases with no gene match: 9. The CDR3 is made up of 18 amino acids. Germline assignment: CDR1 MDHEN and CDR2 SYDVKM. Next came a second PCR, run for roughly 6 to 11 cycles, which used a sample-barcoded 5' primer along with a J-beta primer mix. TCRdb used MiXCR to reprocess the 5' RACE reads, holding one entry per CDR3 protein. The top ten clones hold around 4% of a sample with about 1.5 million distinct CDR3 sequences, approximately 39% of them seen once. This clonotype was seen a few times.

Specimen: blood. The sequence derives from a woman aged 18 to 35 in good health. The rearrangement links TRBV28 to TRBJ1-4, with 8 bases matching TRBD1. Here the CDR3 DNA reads TGTGCCAGCAGTTTCCCCCGACAGGGGATTGCAACTAATGAAAAACTGTTTTTT. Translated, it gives CASSFPRQGIATNEKLFF.